This passage covers 5 T cell receptor beta chains from one sample sequenced in a study of blood T cells in healthy people across ages. A sample-barcoded 5' primer and a J-beta primer mix were used in a second PCR of roughly 7 to 12 cycles. TCRdb re-derived calls from the 5' RACE reads in MiXCR, one entry per CDR3 protein. The table records more than 700,000 distinct CDR3 sequences, 46% of them present only once. What was sequenced was blood. These receptors all stem from a man older than 75 in good health.

CDR3 sequence: CAISGDRGRGRDQPQHF. CDR3 in DNA: TGTGCCATCAGTGGCGACAGGGGGCGAGGTAGGGATCAGCCCCAGCATTTT. The chain links TRBV10-3 to TRBJ1-5, with 10 bases lining up with TRBD1. The germline CDR1 and CDR2 sequences are ENHRY and SYGVKD. The CDR3 consists of 17 residues. J lost 5 bases, V lost 4 bases, and 11 bases had no gene match.

A remark on this clonotype: Being one base from a much bigger clone, this may be a read error. The rearrangement joins TRBV21-1 to TRBJ1-5. TRBV21-1 is noted as a pseudogene. The CDR3 spans 15 residues. The CDR3 sequence is CASSEGGRINQPQHF. The CDR3 DNA sequence: TGTGCCAGCAGCGAAGGGGGTCGTATCAATCAGCCCCAGCATTTT.

The chain joins TRBV5-5 to TRBJ2-1; TRBD1 might be the D (8 bases). This CDR3 region has 16 residues. Trimming stripped 4 bases from V and 6 bases from J, with 20 bases between. Germline CDR1 reads SGHKS; CDR2 reads YYEKEE (reference sequence). CDR3 sequence: CASSRRTGGGGNEQFF. The CDR3 DNA follows: TGTGCCAGCAGCCGCCGTACAGGGGGAGGGGGCAATGAGCAGTTCTTC.

This rearrangement joins TRBV6-2 or TRBV6-3 to TRBJ2-3; a weak D match, TRBD2 (5 bases). Germline V CDR1 and CDR2: MNHEY, SVGEGT. Trimming took 5 bases from V and 10 from J, leaving 22 bases between them. The CDR3 is 15 amino acids. In DNA, the CDR3 is TGTGCCAGCAGTCCCGACGGGGATAAGAGATATGCGCAGTATTTT. Protein product: CASSPDGDKRYAQYF.

V is TRBV20-1 and J is TRBJ2-4; 8 bases are shared with TRBD1. The J call may be in error: the DNA end matches TRBJ2-7 better. The CDR3 extends over 13 amino acids. Germline CDR1 reads DFQATT; CDR2 reads SNEGSKA (reference sequence). DNA for the CDR3: TGCAGTGCTGAGTCGGACAGGGTCTACGAGCAGTACTTC. This encodes CSAESDRVYEQYF.